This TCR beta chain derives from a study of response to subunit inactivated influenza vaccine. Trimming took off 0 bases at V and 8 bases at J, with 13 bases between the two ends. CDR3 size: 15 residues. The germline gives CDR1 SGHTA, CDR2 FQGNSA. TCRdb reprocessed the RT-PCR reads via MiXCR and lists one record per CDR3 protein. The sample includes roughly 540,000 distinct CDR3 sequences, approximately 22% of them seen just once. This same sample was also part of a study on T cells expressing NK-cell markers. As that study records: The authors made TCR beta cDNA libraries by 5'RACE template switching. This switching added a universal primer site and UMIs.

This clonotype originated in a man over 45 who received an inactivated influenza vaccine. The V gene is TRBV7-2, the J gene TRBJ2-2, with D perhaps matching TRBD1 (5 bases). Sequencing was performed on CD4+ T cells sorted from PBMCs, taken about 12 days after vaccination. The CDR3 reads CASSLAARARGELFF. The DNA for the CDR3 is TGTGCCAGCAGCTTAGCGGCCAGGGCGCGAGGGGAGCTGTTTTTT.